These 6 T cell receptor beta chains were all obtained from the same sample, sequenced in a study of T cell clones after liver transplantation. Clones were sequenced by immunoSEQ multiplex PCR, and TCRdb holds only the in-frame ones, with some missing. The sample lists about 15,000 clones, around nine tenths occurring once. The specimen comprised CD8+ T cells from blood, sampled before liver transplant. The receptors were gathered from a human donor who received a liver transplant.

The CDR3 nucleotides read TGTGCCAGCAGCGTGGGACTAGCGGAATACAATGAGCAGTTCTTC. It specifies CASSVGLAEYNEQFF. The genes are TRBV9 and TRBJ2-1; 11 bases are a match to TRBD2. Per germline, CDR1 SGDLS and CDR2 YYNGEE. The CDR3 has 15 amino acids. With 2 bases clipped from V and 4 bases from J, the junction kept 2 bases outside the gene matches.

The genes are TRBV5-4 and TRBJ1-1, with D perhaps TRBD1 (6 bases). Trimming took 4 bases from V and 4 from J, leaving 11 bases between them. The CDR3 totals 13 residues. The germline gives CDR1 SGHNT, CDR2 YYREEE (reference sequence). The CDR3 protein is CASSRLGGTEAFF. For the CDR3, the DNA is TGTGCCAGCAGCCGCTTAGGGGGCACTGAAGCTTTCTTT.

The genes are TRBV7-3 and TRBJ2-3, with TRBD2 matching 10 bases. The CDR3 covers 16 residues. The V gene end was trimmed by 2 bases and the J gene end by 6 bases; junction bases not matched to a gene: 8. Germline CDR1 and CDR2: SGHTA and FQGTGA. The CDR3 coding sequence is TGTGCCAGCAGCTTATGGGGAGCGGGAGGGCTCGATACGCAGTATTTT. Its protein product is CASSLWGAGGLDTQYF.

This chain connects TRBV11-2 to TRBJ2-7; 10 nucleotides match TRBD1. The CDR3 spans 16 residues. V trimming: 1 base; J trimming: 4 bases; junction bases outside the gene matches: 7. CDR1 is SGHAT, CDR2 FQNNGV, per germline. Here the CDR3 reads CASSLVMGTGAYEQYF. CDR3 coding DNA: TGTGCCAGCAGCTTAGTTATGGGGACAGGGGCGTACGAGCAGTACTTC.

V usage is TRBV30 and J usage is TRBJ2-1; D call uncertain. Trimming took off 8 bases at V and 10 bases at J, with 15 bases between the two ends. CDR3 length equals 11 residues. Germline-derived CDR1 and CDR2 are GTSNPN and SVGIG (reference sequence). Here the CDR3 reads CAHQFSGEQFF. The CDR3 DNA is TGTGCCCACCAGTTCAGTGGGGAGCAGTTCTTC.

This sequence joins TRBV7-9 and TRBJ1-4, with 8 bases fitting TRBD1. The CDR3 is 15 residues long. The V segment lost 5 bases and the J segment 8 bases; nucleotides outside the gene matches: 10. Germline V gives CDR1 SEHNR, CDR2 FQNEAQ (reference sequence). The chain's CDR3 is CASSDLNRGVEKLFF. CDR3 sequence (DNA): TGTGCCAGCAGCGACCTCAACAGGGGGGTGGAAAAACTGTTTTTT. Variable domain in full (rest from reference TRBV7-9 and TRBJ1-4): DTGVSQNPRHKITKRGQNVTFRCDPISEHNRLYWYRQTLGQGPEFLTYFQNEAQLEKSRLLSDRFSAERPKGSFSTLEIQRTEQGDSAMYLCASSDLNRGVEKLFFGSGTQLSVL.